These 13 T cell receptor beta chains share one sample of origin, sequenced in a study of blood T cell repertoires in COVID-19. Sequencing was performed with immunoSEQ multiplex PCR; in TCRdb, only in-frame clones are kept and a portion is missing. The sample lists about 350,000 clones; roughly nine tenths were seen once. The sample comprised PBMCs or T cells enriched from blood (not recorded which). These TCRs come from a young woman who had recovered from COVID-19.

The chain employs TRBV5-1 and TRBJ1-4, with 7 bases fitting TRBD1. The germline V gene encodes CDR1 SGHRS and CDR2 YFSETQ. V lost 3 bases to trimming and J lost 0 bases; unmatched junction nucleotides: 2. The CDR3 loop spans 15 amino acids. The CDR3 nucleotides read TGCGCCAGCAGCTCGGGACAGACAACTAATGAAAAACTGTTTTTT. It codes for CASSSGQTTNEKLFF. Variable domain in full (rest from reference TRBV5-1 and TRBJ1-4): KAGVTQTPRYLIKTRGQQVTLSCSPISGHRSVSWYQQTPGQGLQFLFEYFSETQRNKGNFPGRFSGRQFSNSRSEMNVSTLELGDSALYLCASSSGQTTNEKLFFGSGTQLSVL.

The chain joins TRBV2 to TRBJ2-1, with D perhaps matching TRBD2 (7 bases). This CDR3 has 17 amino acids. The germline V gene encodes CDR1 SNHLY and CDR2 FYNNEI. Trimming shortened V by 1 base and J by 2 bases, and 15 bases separated the two germline ends. CDR3: CASSEGGGLYAYNEQFF. As DNA, the CDR3 is TGTGCCAGCAGTGAAGGCGGGGGCCTATACGCCTACAATGAGCAGTTCTTC. The variable domain in full, with the rest retrieved from reference TRBV2 and TRBJ2-1, is EPEVTQTPSHQVTQMGQEVILRCVPISNHLYFYWYRQILGQKVEFLVSFYNNEISEKSEIFDDQFSVERPDGSNFTLKIRSTKLEDSAMYFCASSEGGGLYAYNEQFFGPGTRLTVL.

The chain couples TRBV28 to TRBJ1-4; maybe TRBD1 (5 bases). Trimming cost V 5 bases and J 0 bases, with 13 bases left between them. The germline V gene has CDR1 MDHEN and CDR2 SYDVKM. The CDR3 is made up of 16 amino acids. CDR3 in amino acids: CASSVGTLATNEKLFF. The CDR3 DNA follows: TGTGCCAGCAGTGTAGGGACTCTGGCAACTAATGAAAAACTGTTTTTT.

The chain recombines TRBV3-1 (or the pseudogene TRBV3-2) with TRBJ1-3; TRBD1 agrees at 8 bases. V trimming: 5 bases; J trimming: 4 bases; junction bases outside the gene matches: 10. The CDR3 contains 16 residues. CDR1 is LGHDT, CDR2 YNNKEL, per germline (reference sequence). The CDR3 DNA is TGTGCCAGCAGCGATGGGACAGGATTCGCGGGAAACACCATATATTTT. Residues: CASSDGTGFAGNTIYF.

The chain joins TRBV9 to TRBJ2-7; TRBD1 matches at 8 bases. Germline CDR1 reads SGDLS; CDR2 reads YYNGEE. The CDR3 consists of 16 residues. V was clipped by 4 bases and J by 0 bases; unmatched bases: 9. CDR3 DNA: TGTGCCAGCAGCACGGGGACAGGATTGAACTCCTACGAGCAGTACTTC. Amino acids: CASSTGTGLNSYEQYF.

The chain couples TRBV5-4 to TRBJ1-2; D possibly corresponds to TRBD1 (5 bases). Trimming took off 0 bases at V and 4 bases at J, with 10 bases between the two ends. CDR1 is SGHNT, CDR2 YYREEE, per germline (reference sequence). The CDR3 has 14 amino acids. DNA for the CDR3: TGTGCCAGCAGCTTGGCAGGGAACGTCTATGGCTACACCTTC. This translates into CASSLAGNVYGYTF. The full variable domain, completed using reference TRBV5-4 and TRBJ1-2, is ETGVTQSPTHLIKTRGQQVTLRCSSQSGHNTVSWYQQALGQGPQFIFQYYREEENGRGNFPPRFSGLQFPNYSSELNVNALELDDSALYLCASSLAGNVYGYTFGSGTRLTVV.

The chain combines TRBV10-1 with TRBJ1-2; 7 positions agree with TRBD1. Germline lookup yields CDR1 WNHNN and CDR2 SYGVQD (reference sequence). The CDR3 covers 13 residues. Trimming cost V 6 bases and J 4 bases; bases outside gene matches: 5. The CDR3 sequence: CASSEDRLYGYTF. In DNA, the CDR3 is TGCGCCAGCAGCGAGGACAGGCTCTATGGCTACACCTTC.

The CDR3 region is CASSFRGPGTEAFF. The CDR3 coding sequence is TGTGCCAGCAGCTTCAGGGGGCCCGGCACTGAAGCTTTCTTT. V usage is TRBV5-8 and J usage is TRBJ1-1, with 8 positions matching TRBD1. Trimming at V came to 2 bases and at J to 4 bases, leaving 4 bases not matched to a gene. Germline V gene data show CDR1 as SGHTS and CDR2 as YDEGEE. The CDR3 spans 14 residues.

This sequence joins TRBV28 and TRBJ1-2; D gene ambiguous. Germline assignment: CDR1 MDHEN and CDR2 SYDVKM. This CDR3 is 15 amino acids long. V gave up 2 bases and J gave up 2 bases, with 12 bases separating them. CDR3 nucleotide sequence: TGTGCCAGCAGTTTAAGGCGGGCCCCGAACTATGGCTACACCTTC. Translated: CASSLRRAPNYGYTF.

This chain joins TRBV6-5 and TRBJ2-2; 9 bases match TRBD1. The ends lost 4 bases at V and 4 bases at J; junction bases unmatched: 7. The CDR3 consists of 16 residues. The germline CDR1 and CDR2 sequences are MNHEY and SVGAGI. The CDR3 protein is CASSLSGTGFTGELFF. The DNA of the CDR3 is TGTGCCAGCAGTTTGTCCGGGACAGGGTTCACCGGGGAGCTGTTTTTT.

This chain joins TRBV30 and TRBJ1-2; 8 nucleotides match TRBD1. CDR1 is GTSNPN, CDR2 SVGIG, per germline (reference sequence). The CDR3 covers 12 residues. V lost 3 bases, J lost 4 bases, and 1 base stayed unmatched. CDR3 loop: CAWRGTGYGYTF. The CDR3, as DNA: TGTGCCTGGAGGGGGACAGGCTATGGCTACACCTTC.

The rearrangement joins TRBV19 to TRBJ2-3, with TRBD2 identical over 7 bases. After removal of 6 bases from V and 0 bases from J, the junction contained 6 bases not matched to a gene. The germline CDR1 and CDR2 sequences are LNHDA and SQIVND (reference sequence). The CDR3 runs to 15 residues. CDR3 in DNA: TGTGCCAGTAGCACCGGGGGGACTAGCACAGATACGCAGTATTTT. This sequence encodes CASSTGGTSTDTQYF.

The chain employs TRBV5-8 and TRBJ2-3; no clear D gene. The CDR3 runs to 11 residues. Germline CDR1 is SGHTS and CDR2 is YDEGEE. V dropped 4 bases and J dropped 3 bases, with 3 bases sitting between them. DNA for the CDR3: TGTGCCAGCAGCCTGACAGATACGCAGTATTTT. It codes for CASSLTDTQYF.